This TCR beta chain was sequenced during a study of shared clonotypes between healthy human individuals. Study-wide findings and caveats: The study generally estimated greater richness for naive than memory subsets.

Remarks on this clone: Its antigen remains unknown.

Sequencing was performed with immunoSEQ multiplex PCR; in TCRdb, only in-frame clones are kept and a portion is missing. The repertoire holds 850,000 to 1,200,000 clones, with roughly 70% as singletons. With 0 bases removed from V and 10 bases from J, the gap between germline ends came to 6 bases. The CDR3 contains 11 residues. Germline values: CDR1 LGHNA, CDR2 YSLEER. The donors were all Caucasian adults (living in Nashville, Tennessee). The sequence was collected from a man between 18 and 29 years old in good health. The sequenced sample was memory CD4+ T cells sorted from blood. Indicated subset: CD45RA-negative fraction. This chain joins TRBV4-3 and TRBJ1-1; D is undetermined. Written as DNA, the CDR3 is TGCGCCAGCAGCCAAGATCAATCAGCTTTCTTT. It is translated as CASSQDQSAFF.